This TCR beta chain derives from a study of graft-versus-host responses after intestinal transplantation. The overall study: Grafts that recipients had were multivisceral, liver-intestinal, or isolated intestinal transplants.

Clones were read by immunoSEQ multiplex PCR, and TCRdb kept only the in-frame ones, dropping some. The repertoire consists of more than 65,000 clones, with around 90% occurring once and the leading ten covering about 1.3%. The CDR3 covers 13 residues. The V gene lost 7 bases and the J gene lost 4 bases, with 11 bases spanning the gap. Germline CDR1 is SGHAT and CDR2 is FQNNGV. Study-wide findings and caveats: Within allografts, high graft-versus-host to host-versus-graft clonal ratios were seen among patients with graft-donor T cell macrochimerism.

Worth noting for this clone: Its cognate antigen is unknown.

The sequence derives from a human donor who received an intestinal transplant. This sequence joins TRBV11-2 and TRBJ2-1; D perhaps matches TRBD2 (5 bases). Sequencing used unstimulated CD8+ T cells sorted from spleen or lymph node cells, obtained before intestinal transplant. The DNA of the CDR3 is TGTGCCAGCATCCCCCCGGGGTACAATGAGCAGTTCTTC. It yields the protein CASIPPGYNEQFF.